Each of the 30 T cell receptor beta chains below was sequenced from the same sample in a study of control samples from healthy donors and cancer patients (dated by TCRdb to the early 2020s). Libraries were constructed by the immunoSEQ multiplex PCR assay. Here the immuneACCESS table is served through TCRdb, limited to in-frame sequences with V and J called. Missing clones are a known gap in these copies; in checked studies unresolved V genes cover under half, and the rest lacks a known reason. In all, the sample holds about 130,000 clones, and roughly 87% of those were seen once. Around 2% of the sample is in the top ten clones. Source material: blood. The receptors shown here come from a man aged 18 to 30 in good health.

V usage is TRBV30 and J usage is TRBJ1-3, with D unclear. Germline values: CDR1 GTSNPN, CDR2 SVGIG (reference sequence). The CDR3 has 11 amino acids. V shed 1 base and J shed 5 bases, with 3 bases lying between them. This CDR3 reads CAWSARNTIYF. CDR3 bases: TGTGCCTGGAGTGCGAGAAACACCATATATTTT.

CDR3: CASSTSTGKETQYF. CDR3 coding DNA: TGTGCCAGTAGCACGTCGACAGGGAAAGAGACCCAGTACTTC. The chain uses TRBV19 and TRBJ2-5; the match to TRBD1 covers 7 bases. CDR1 LNHDA and CDR2 SQIVND come from the germline V gene (reference sequence). The CDR3 totals 14 residues. Trimming cost V 6 bases and J 3 bases; bases outside gene matches: 7.

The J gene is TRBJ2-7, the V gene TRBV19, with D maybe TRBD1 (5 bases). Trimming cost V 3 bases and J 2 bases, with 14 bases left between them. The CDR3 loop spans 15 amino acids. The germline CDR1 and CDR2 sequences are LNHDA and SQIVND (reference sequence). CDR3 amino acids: CASSMPRVGAYEQYF. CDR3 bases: TGTGCCAGTAGTATGCCCAGGGTAGGAGCCTACGAGCAGTACTTC.

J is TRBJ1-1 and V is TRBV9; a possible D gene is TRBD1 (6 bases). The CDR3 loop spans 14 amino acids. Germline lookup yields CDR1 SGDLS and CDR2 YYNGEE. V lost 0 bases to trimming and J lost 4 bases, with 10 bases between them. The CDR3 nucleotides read TGTGCCAGCAGCGTAGGGGGAGGGGGCACTGAAGCTTTCTTT. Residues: CASSVGGGGTEAFF.

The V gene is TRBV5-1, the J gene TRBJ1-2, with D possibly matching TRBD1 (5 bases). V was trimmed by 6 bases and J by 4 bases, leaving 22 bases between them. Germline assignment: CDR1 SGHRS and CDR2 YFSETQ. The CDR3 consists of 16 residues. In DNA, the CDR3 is TGCGCCAGCACCCAGATAGGCCGGGGGACCATCTATGGCTACACCTTC. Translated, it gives CASTQIGRGTIYGYTF.

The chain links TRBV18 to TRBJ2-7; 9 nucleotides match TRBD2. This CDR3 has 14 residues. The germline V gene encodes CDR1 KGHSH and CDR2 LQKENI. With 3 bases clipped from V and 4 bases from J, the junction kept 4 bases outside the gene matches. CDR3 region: CASSPTAGGYEQYF. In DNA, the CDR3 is TGTGCCAGCTCACCGACGGCGGGAGGGTACGAGCAGTACTTC.

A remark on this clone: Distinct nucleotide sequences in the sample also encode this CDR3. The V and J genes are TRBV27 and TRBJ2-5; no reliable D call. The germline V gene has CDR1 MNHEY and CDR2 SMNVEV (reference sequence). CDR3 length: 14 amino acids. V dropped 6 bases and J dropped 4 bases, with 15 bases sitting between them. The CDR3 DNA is TGTGCCAGCAGCCCCGGCCCTACTCGAGAGACCCAGTACTTC. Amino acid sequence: CASSPGPTRETQYF.

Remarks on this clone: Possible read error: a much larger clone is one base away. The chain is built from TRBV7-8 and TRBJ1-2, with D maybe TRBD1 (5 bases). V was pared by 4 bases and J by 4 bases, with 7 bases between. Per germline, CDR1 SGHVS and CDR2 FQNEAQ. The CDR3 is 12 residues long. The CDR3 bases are TGTGCCAGCAGCTCGGACATCTATGGCTACACCTTC. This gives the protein CASSSDIYGYTF. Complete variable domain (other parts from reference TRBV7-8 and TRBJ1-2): GAGVSQSPRYKVAKRGQDVALRCDPISGHVSLFWYQQALGQGPEFLTYFQNEAQLDKSGLPSDRFFAERPEGSVSTLKIQRTQQEDSAVYLCASSSDIYGYTFGSGTRLTVV.

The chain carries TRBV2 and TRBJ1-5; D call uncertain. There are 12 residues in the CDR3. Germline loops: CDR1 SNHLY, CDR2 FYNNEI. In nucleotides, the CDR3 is TGTGCTGGGTCCACAGATCAACAGCCCCAGCATTTT. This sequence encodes CAGSTDQQPQHF.

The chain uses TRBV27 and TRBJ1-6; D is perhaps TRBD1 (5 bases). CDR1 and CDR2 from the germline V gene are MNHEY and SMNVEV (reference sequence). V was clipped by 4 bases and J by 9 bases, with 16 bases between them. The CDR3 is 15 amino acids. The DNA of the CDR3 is TGTGCCAGCAGTTCGGGGGATACGGTATCTTCACCCCTCCACTTT. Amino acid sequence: CASSSGDTVSSPLHF.

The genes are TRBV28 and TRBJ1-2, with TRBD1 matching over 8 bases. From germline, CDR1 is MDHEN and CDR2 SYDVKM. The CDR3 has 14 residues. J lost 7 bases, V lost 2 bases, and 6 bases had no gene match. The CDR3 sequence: CASSLGQGARGYTF. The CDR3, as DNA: TGTGCCAGCAGTTTAGGGCAGGGGGCGCGTGGCTACACCTTC.

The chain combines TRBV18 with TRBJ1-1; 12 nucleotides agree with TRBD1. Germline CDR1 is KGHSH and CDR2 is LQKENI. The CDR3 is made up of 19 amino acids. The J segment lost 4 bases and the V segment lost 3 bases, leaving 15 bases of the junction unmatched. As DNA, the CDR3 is TGTGCCAGCTCACCCCTTTTGGGACAGGGGGCTAACGGGCGCACTGAAGCTTTCTTT. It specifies CASSPLLGQGANGRTEAFF.

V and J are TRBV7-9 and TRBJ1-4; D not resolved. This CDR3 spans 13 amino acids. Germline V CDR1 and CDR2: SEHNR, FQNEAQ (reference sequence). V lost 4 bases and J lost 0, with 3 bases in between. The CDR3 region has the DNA TGTGCCAGCAGCTACGCAACTAATGAAAAACTGTTTTTT. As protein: CASSYATNEKLFF.

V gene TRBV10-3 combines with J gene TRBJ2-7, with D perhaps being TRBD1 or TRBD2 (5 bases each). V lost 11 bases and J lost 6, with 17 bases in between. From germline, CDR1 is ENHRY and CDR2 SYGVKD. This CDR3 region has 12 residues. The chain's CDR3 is CASWDPPGEQYF. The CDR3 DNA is TGTGCCTCGTGGGACCCTCCTGGCGAGCAGTACTTC.

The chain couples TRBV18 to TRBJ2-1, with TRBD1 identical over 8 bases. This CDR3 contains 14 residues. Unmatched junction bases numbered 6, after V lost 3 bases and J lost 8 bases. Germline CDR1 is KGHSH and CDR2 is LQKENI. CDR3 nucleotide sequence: TGTGCCAGCTCACCCGACCGGACAGGGTATGAGCAGTTCTTC. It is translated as CASSPDRTGYEQFF.

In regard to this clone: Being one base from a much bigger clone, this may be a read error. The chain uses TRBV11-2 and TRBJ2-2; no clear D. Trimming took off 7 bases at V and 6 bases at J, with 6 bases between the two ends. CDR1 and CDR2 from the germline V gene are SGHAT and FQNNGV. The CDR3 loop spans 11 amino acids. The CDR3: CASKWAGELFF. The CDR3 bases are TGTGCCAGCAAATGGGCCGGGGAGCTGTTTTTT. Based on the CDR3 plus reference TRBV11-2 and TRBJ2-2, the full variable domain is EAGVAQSPRYKIIEKRQSVAFWCNPISGHATLYWYQQILGQGPKLLIQFQNNGVVDDSQLPKDRFSAERLKGVDSTLKIQPAKLEDSAVYLCASKWAGELFFGEGSRLTVL.

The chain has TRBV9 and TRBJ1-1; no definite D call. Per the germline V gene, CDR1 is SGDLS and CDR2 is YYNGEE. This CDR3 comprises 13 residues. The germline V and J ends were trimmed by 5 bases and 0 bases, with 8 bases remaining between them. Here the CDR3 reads CASRDGVNTEAFF. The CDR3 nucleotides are TGTGCCAGCAGAGATGGGGTGAACACTGAAGCTTTCTTT.

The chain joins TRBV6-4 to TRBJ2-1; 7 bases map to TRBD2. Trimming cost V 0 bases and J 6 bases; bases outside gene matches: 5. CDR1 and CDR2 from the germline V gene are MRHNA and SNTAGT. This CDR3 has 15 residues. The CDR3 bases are TGTGCCAGCAGTGACTCCGCGGGAGTTCCCAATGAGCAGTTCTTC. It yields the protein CASSDSAGVPNEQFF.

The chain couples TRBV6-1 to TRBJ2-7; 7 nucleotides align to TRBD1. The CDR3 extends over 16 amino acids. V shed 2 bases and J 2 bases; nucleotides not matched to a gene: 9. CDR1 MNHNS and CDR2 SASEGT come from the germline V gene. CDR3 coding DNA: TGTGCCAGCAGTGAATTTCGGGGTCAGGGGGCCTACGAGCAGTACTTC. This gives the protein CASSEFRGQGAYEQYF.

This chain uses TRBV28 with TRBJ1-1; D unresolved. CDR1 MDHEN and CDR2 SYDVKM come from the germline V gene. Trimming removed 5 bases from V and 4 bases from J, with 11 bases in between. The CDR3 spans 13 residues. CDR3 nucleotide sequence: TGTGCCAGCAGTACGCGTCGCGGCACTGAAGCTTTCTTT. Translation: CASSTRRGTEAFF.

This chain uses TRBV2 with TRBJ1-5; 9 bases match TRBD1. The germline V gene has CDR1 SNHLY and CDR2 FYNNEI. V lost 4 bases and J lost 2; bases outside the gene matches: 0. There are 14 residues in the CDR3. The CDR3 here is CASSGDRGNQPQHF. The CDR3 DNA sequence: TGTGCCAGCAGTGGGGACAGGGGCAATCAGCCCCAGCATTTT.

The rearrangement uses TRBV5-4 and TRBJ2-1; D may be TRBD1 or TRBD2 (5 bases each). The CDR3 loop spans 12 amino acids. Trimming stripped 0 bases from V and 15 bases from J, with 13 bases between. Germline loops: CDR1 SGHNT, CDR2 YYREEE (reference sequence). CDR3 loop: CASSLVAGSVFF. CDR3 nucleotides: TGTGCCAGCAGCTTGGTTGCAGGGAGTGTGTTCTTC.

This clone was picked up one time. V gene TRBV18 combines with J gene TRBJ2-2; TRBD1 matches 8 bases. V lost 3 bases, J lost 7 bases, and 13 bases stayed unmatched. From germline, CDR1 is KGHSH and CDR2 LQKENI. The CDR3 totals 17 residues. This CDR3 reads CASSPGQGPTRGGELFF. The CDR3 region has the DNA TGTGCCAGCTCACCTGGACAGGGCCCTACCCGGGGCGGGGAGCTGTTTTTT.

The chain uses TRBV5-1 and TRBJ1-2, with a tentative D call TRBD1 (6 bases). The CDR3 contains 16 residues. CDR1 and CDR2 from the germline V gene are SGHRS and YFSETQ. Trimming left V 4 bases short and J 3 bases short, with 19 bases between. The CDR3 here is CASSQTRTGSDYGYTF. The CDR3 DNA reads TGCGCCAGCAGCCAAACCCGCACAGGGTCAGACTATGGCTACACCTTC.

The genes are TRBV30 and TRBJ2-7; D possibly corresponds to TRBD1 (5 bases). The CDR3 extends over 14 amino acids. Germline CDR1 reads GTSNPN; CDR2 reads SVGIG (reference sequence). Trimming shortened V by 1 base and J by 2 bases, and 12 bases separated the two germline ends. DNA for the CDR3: TGTGCCTGGAGTGGTCTGGGGCCGCCCTACGAGCAGTACTTC. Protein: CAWSGLGPPYEQYF.

In DNA, the CDR3 is TGTGCCAGCAGCTCTCCGGGGGGGAATGAGCAGTTCTTC. It translates to CASSSPGGNEQFF. The chain links TRBV5-4 to TRBJ2-1; 8 bases are shared with TRBD2. Germline V gene sequence: CDR1 SGHNT, CDR2 YYREEE (reference sequence). The J segment lost 7 bases and the V segment lost 3 bases, leaving 3 bases of the junction unmatched. This CDR3 region has 13 residues.

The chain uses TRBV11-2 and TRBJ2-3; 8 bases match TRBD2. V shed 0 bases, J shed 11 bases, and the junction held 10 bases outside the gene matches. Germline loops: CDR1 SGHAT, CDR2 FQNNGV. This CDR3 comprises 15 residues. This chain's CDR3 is CASSLEPGASGLQYF. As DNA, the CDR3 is TGTGCCAGCAGCTTAGAGCCCGGGGCTAGCGGGTTGCAGTATTTT.

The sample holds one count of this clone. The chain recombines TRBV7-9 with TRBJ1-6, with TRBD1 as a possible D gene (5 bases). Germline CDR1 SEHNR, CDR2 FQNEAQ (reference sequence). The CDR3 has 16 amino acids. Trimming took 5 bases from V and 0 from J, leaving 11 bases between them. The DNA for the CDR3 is TGTGCCAGCAGCGACAGCAAGAGCTCCTATAATTCACCCCTCCACTTT. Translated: CASSDSKSSYNSPLHF.

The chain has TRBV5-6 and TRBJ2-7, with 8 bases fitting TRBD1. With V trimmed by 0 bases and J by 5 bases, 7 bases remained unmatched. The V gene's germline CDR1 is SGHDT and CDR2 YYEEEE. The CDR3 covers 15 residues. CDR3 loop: CASSLDGQGIHEQYF. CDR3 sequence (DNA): TGTGCCAGCAGCTTGGACGGACAGGGTATCCACGAGCAGTACTTC.

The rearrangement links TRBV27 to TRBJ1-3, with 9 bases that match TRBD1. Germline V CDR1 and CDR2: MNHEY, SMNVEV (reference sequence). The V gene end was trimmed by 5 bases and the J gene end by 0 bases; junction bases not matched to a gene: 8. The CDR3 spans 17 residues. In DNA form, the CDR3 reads TGTGCCAGCAGTCCCGGGACAGGGACCGTCTCTGGAAACACCATATATTTT. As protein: CASSPGTGTVSGNTIYF.